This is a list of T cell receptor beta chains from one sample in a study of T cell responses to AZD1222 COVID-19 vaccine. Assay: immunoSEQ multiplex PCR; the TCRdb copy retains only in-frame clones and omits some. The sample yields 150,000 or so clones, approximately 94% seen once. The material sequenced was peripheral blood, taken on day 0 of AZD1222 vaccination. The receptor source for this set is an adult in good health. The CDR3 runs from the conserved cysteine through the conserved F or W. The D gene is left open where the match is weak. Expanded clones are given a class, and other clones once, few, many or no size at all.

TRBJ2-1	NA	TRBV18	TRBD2	CASSPDWTSGINEQFF	TGTGCCAGCTCACCCGATTGGACTAGCGGGATTAATGAGCAGTTCTTC
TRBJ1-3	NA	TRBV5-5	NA	CASSRSTGSGNTIYF	TGTGCCAGCAGCCGCTCGACAGGCTCTGGAAACACCATATATTTT
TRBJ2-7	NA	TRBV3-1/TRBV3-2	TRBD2	CASSPGLADSYEQYF	TGTGCCAGCAGCCCGGGACTAGCGGATTCCTACGAGCAGTACTTC
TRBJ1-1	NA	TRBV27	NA	CASSLSLNTEAFF	TGTGCCAGCAGTTTATCTCTTAACACTGAAGCTTTCTTT
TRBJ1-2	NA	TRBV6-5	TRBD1	CASSYSTGDYGYTF	TGTGCCAGCAGTTACTCCACAGGGGACTATGGCTACACCTTC
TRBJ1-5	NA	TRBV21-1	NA	CASSPPDRADSNQPQHF	TGTGCCAGCAGCCCTCCAGACAGGGCCGATAGCAATCAGCCCCAGCATTTT
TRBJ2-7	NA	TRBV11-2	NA	CASSLDYYRDTPYEQYF	TGTGCCAGCAGCTTAGACTACTACCGGGACACACCTTACGAGCAGTACTTC
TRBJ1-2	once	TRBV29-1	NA	CSVADTKGGYGYTF	TGCAGCGTTGCCGACACCAAAGGGGGCTATGGCTACACCTTC
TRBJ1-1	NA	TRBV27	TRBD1	CASSLIGTALVDTEAFF	TGTGCCAGCAGTTTAATAGGGACAGCCCTGGTGGACACTGAAGCTTTCTTT
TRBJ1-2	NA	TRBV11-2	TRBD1	CASSSPWTGGNYGYTF	TGTGCCAGCAGCTCCCCATGGACAGGGGGAAACTATGGCTACACCTTC
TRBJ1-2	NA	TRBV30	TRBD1	CAWSVGQAYGYTF	TGTGCCTGGAGTGTAGGACAGGCCTATGGCTACACCTTC
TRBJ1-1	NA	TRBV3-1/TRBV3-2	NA	CASKIGRSTEAFF	TGTGCCAGCAAAATAGGGCGGAGTACTGAAGCTTTCTTT
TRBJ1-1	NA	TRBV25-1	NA	CASSESGRPAGPEAFF	TGTGCCAGCAGTGAAAGCGGCCGGCCAGCCGGCCCGGAAGCTTTCTTT
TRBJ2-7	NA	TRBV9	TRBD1	CASSMDRSSYEQYF	TGTGCCAGCAGCATGGACAGGAGTTCCTACGAGCAGTACTTC
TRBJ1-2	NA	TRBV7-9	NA	CASSSDIYGYTF	TGTGCCAGCAGCTCAGACATCTATGGCTACACCTTC
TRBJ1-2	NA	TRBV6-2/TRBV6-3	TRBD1	CASSYEGARGYTF	TGTGCCAGCAGTTACGAGGGGGCGCGTGGCTACACCTTC
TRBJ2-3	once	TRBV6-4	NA	CASSPSGGWGSYTDTQYF	TGTGCCAGCAGTCCATCCGGGGGTTGGGGTAGCTACACAGATACGCAGTATTTT
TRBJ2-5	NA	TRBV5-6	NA	CASSALRETQYF	TGTGCCAGCAGCGCGCTCAGGGAGACCCAGTACTTC
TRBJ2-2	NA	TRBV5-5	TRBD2	CASSLELAGAGELFF	TGTGCCAGCAGCTTGGAACTAGCGGGAGCCGGGGAGCTGTTTTTT
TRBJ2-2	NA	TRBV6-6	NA	CASSYPPGGELFF	TGTGCCAGCAGTTACCCCCCCGGGGGGGAGCTGTTTTTT
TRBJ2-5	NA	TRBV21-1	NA	CASSLEDQGVGETQYF	TGTGCCAGCAGCCTAGAGGATCAGGGGGTGGGGGAGACCCAGTACTTC
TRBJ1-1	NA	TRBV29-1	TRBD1	CSVMGQDLEAFF	TGCAGCGTGATGGGACAGGACCTTGAAGCTTTCTTT
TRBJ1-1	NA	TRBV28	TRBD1	CASTREGQMNTEAFF	TGTGCCAGCACTCGGGAGGGACAGATGAACACTGAAGCTTTCTTT
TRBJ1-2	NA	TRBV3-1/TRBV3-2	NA	CASSQDGNGYTF	TGTGCCAGCAGCCAAGACGGGAATGGCTACACCTTC
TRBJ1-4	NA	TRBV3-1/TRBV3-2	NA	CASSLTGSEKLFF	TGTGCCAGCAGCCTGACAGGTAGCGAAAAACTGTTTTTT
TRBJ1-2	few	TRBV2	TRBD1	CASSARQGELVGYTF	TGTGCCAGCAGTGCCCGACAGGGGGAGTTGGTTGGCTACACCTTC
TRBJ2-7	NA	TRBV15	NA	CATSRDRGQFYEQYF	TGTGCCACCAGCAGAGACCGCGGACAGTTTTACGAGCAGTACTTC
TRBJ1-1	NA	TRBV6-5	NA	CASQGRSGAFF	TGTGCCAGTCAAGGGAGAAGCGGAGCTTTCTTT
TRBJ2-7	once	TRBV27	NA	CASSSPGHSHEQYF	TGTGCCAGCAGTTCCCCGGGACATTCCCACGAGCAGTACTTC
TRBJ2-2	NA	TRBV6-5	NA	CASTATRANTGELFF	TGTGCCAGCACCGCTACCAGGGCGAACACCGGGGAGCTGTTTTTT
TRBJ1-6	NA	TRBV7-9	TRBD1	CASSPTGSSYNSPLHF	TGTGCCAGCAGCCCGACAGGGAGCTCCTATAATTCACCCCTCCACTTT
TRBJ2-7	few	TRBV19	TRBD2	CASSQGTSGREQYF	TGTGCCAGTAGTCAGGGGACTAGCGGGAGAGAGCAGTACTTC
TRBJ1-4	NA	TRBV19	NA	CASSIGGYNEKLFF	TGTGCCAGTAGTATCGGAGGATATAATGAAAAACTGTTTTTT
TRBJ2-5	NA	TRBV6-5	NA	CASTERVVLQETQYF	TGTGCCAGCACCGAAAGGGTGGTTCTTCAAGAGACCCAGTACTTC
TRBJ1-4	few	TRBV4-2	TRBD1	CASSQDWTGGKANEKLFF	TGTGCCAGCAGCCAAGATTGGACAGGGGGCAAGGCTAATGAAAAACTGTTTTTT
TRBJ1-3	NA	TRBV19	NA	CASSPYGSQSSGNTIYF	TGTGCCAGTAGCCCTTATGGTAGCCAGTCCTCTGGAAACACCATATATTTT
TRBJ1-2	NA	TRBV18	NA	CASSPSRGDNYGYTF	TGTGCCAGCTCACCGTCGAGAGGGGATAACTATGGCTACACCTTC
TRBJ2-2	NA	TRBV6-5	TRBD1	CASSLTGGLTGELFF	TGTGCCAGCTCATTAACAGGGGGTTTGACCGGGGAGCTGTTTTTT
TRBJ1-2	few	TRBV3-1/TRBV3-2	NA	CASSQQYGYTF	TGTGCCAGCAGCCAGCAGTATGGCTACACCTTC
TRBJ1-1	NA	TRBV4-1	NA	CASSQDLGAPNTEAFF	TGCGCCAGCAGCCAAGATCTGGGGGCCCCTAACACTGAAGCTTTCTTT
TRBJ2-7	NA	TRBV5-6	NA	CASSLEGRLSYEQYF	TGTGCCAGCAGCTTGGAGGGCCGCCTTTCCTACGAGCAGTACTTC
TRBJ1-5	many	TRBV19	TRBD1	CASSINRGGNQPQHF	TGTGCCAGTAGTATTAACAGGGGTGGCAATCAGCCCCAGCATTTT
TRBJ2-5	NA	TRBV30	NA	CAWSVTGTLQETQYF	TGTGCCTGGAGTGTAACCGGGACACTCCAAGAGACCCAGTACTTC
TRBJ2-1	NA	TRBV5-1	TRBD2	CASSTGLGGEQFF	TGCGCCAGCAGCACGGGACTAGGTGGTGAGCAGTTCTTC
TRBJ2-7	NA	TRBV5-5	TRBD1	CASSPLGQGAFHEQYF	TGTGCCAGCAGCCCGCTAGGACAGGGAGCGTTCCACGAGCAGTACTTC
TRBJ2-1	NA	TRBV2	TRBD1	CASSLDRDNEQFF	TGTGCCAGCAGTCTGGACAGGGACAATGAGCAGTTCTTC
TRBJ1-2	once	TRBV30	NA	CAWSSHTRGSYTF	TGTGCCTGGAGTTCGCACACCCGAGGGAGCTACACCTTC
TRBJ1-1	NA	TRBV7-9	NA	CASSLQEMNTEAFF	TGTGCCAGCAGCTTACAGGAAATGAACACTGAAGCTTTCTTT
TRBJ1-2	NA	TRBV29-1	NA	CSVEVQQPNYGYTF	TGCAGCGTTGAAGTACAACAGCCTAACTATGGCTACACCTTC
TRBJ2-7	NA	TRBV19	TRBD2	CASSIGTSGSYEQYF	TGTGCCAGTAGTATAGGGACTAGCGGGAGCTACGAGCAGTACTTC
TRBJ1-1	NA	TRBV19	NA	CASSIPGAGTEAFF	TGTGCCAGTAGTATACCGGGGGCTGGCACTGAAGCTTTCTTT
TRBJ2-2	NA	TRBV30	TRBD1	CAWRRDRGVIGELFF	TGTGCCTGGAGGAGGGACAGGGGAGTGATCGGGGAGCTGTTTTTT
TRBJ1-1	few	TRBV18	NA	CASSPTTGGATEAFF	TGTGCCAGCTCACCAACAACCGGCGGGGCGACTGAAGCTTTCTTT
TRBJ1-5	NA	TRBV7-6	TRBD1	CASSLGTGEGQPQHF	TGTGCCAGCAGCTTAGGCACAGGGGAGGGTCAGCCCCAGCATTTT
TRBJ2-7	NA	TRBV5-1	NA	CASSLATGLQNYEQYF	TGCGCCAGCAGCTTGGCGACCGGACTCCAAAACTACGAGCAGTACTTC
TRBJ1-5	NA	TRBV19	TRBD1	CASSIARTGSSIGNQPQHF	TGTGCCAGTAGTATAGCTAGGACAGGGTCTTCAATAGGCAATCAGCCCCAGCATTTT
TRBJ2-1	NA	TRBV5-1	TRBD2	CASGGLASSYNEQFF	TGCGCCAGCGGGGGACTAGCTAGCTCCTACAATGAGCAGTTCTTC